This T cell receptor beta chain emerged from a study of early T cells in non-severe SARS-CoV-2 infection. TCRdb processed the 5' RACE reads anew with MiXCR; each CDR3 protein has one entry. Of around 86,000 distinct CDR3 sequences in the sample, roughly 14% are singletons; the top ten hold 0.5% to 0.75%. Trimming left V 4 bases short and J 2 bases short, with 7 bases between. The V gene's germline CDR1 is SGHTA and CDR2 FQGTGA. This CDR3 has 13 residues. This chain uses TRBV7-3 with TRBJ2-3, with D hard to call. The source of this sequence is an adult who was a healthcare worker with PCR-confirmed SARS-CoV-2 infection or an uninfected control (not recorded which). The sequenced sample was whole blood. The CDR3 protein is CASSSRPTDTQYF. The CDR3 DNA is TGTGCCAGCAGCTCCCGACCCACAGATACGCAGTATTTT.